This T cell receptor beta chain was captured in a study of T cell responses to AZD1222 COVID-19 vaccine. This table comes from immunoSEQ multiplex PCR, and its TCRdb copy is limited to in-frame clones, with some not included. The sample carries around 110,000 clones, approximately 90% recorded once. CDR1 is MNHEY and CDR2 is SVGAGI in the germline V gene. The CDR3 runs 15 residues. The V gene lost 2 bases and the J gene lost 4 bases, with 14 bases spanning the gap. Worth noting for this clone: Its antigen is unidentified.

Study outcomes and limitations: CD4 TCRs covered the whole spike, strongest at regions 160-218 and 743-854. Baseline testing showed seropositivity in only six or seven AZD1222 recipients. Nearly half of the spike-specific TCRs reportedly recognize variant regions that carry no mutations. White British people made up most donors, females outnumbered males, and clonal diversity was possibly underestimated.

The specimen comprised peripheral blood, sampled 28 days after the second AZD1222 dose. V is TRBV6-5 and J is TRBJ1-2; D gene uncertain. This TCR derives from an adult who received the AZD1222 COVID-19 vaccine. The CDR3 DNA reads as TGTGCCAGCAGTTACGTCTCCCCGGGAAGCTATGGCTACACCTTC. Its protein product is CASSYVSPGSYGYTF.